This T cell receptor beta chain emerged from a study of T cells in Graves' hyperthyroidism and ophthalmopathy. Trimming removed 2 bases at V and 4 bases at J, with 10 bases between. Germline V gene data show CDR1 as SGHNT and CDR2 as YYREEE (reference sequence). CDR3 length: 14 residues. Stability of Graves' hyperthyroidism was defined as absent ophthalmopathy progression within 18 months. Amplification yielded TCR beta CDR3 regions, with RNA transcripts as the source. Primed by the HTBI set, a first-round RT-PCR was run on the TCR CDR3. Via MiXCR, TCRdb re-called the multiplex PCR reads, giving one row per CDR3 protein. The sample lists about 400,000 distinct CDR3 sequences; around 14% were seen once.

This receptor was identified in a woman in her 30s with Graves' hyperthyroidism. V is TRBV5-4 and J is TRBJ2-1; possible D gene TRBD1, 5 bases. Material: blood. The CDR3 is CASSFQGRYNEQFF. In DNA, the CDR3 is TGTGCCAGCAGCTTCCAGGGTCGTTACAATGAGCAGTTCTTC.